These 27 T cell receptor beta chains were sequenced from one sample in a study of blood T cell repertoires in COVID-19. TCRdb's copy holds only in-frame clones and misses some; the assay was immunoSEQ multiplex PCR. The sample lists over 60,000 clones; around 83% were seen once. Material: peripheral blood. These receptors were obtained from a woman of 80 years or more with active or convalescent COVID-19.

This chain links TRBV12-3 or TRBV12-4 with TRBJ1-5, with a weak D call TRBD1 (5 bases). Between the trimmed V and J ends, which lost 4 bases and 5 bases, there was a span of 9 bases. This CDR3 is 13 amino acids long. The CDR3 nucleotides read TGTGCCAGCAGTTCGGGGGGGTATCAGCCCCAGCATTTT. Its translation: CASSSGGYQPQHF.

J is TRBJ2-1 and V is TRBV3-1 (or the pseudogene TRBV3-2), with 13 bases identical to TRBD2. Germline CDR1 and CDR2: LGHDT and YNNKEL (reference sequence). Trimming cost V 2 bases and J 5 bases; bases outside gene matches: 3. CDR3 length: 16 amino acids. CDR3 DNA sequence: TGTGCCAGCAGCCAAAGGGGGACTAGCGGGGACAATGAGCAGTTCTTC. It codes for CASSQRGTSGDNEQFF.

CDR3 protein: CASNPGGGYGYTF. DNA of the CDR3: TGTGCCAGCAATCCAGGGGGTGGCTATGGCTACACCTTC. The chain recombines TRBV12-3 or TRBV12-4 with TRBJ1-2, with 7 bases fitting TRBD1. CDR3 length equals 13 residues. After removal of 7 bases from V and 4 bases from J, the junction contained 6 bases not matched to a gene.

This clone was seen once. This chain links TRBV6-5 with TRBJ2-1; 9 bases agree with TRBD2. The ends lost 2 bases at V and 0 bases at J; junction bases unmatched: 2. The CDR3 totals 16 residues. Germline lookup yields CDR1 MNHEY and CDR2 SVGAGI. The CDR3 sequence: CASSYERGDSYNEQFF. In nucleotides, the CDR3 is TGTGCCAGCAGTTACGAGCGGGGGGACTCCTACAATGAGCAGTTCTTC.

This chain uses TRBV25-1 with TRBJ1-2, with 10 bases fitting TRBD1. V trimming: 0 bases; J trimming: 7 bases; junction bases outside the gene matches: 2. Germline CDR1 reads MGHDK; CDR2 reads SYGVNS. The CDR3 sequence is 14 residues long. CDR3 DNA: TGTGCCAGCAGTGAATATCGGACAGGGGGTGGCTACACCTTC. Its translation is CASSEYRTGGGYTF.

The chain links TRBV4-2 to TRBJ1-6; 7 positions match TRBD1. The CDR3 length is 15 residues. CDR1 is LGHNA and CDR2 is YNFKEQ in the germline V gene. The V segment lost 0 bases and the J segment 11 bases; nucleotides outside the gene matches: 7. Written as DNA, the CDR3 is TGTGCCAGCAGCCAAGATTCAGGGGGTCTGGCACCCCTCCACTTT. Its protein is CASSQDSGGLAPLHF.

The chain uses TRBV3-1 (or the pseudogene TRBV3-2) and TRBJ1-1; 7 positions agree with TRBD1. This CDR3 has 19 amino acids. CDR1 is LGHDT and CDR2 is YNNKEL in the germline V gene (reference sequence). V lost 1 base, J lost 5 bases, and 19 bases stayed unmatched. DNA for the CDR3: TGTGCCAGCAGCCAAGCGGCGGACAGGTATCCCCTTCTCTATACTGAAGCTTTCTTT. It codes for CASSQAADRYPLLYTEAFF.

CDR3 residues: CASSELRYGQGAREQYF. The CDR3 nucleotides read TGTGCCAGCAGTGAATTGAGGTATGGACAGGGGGCCAGGGAGCAGTACTTC. The chain is built from TRBV25-1 and TRBJ2-7, with 11 positions matching TRBD1. The junction had 12 bases not matched to a gene; V was cut back by 1 base and J by 7 bases. The CDR3 is 17 residues long. Germline V gene data show CDR1 as MGHDK and CDR2 as SYGVNS.

CDR3 nucleotides: TGCGCCAGCAGTACTAGCGGCCTATACAATGAGCAGTTCTTC. As protein: CASSTSGLYNEQFF. V usage is TRBV5-1 and J usage is TRBJ2-1, with 8 bases fitting TRBD2. Germline V gene data show CDR1 as SGHRS and CDR2 as YFSETQ. The CDR3 runs 14 residues. Germline trimming cut 5 bases from V and 4 bases from J; bases unmatched to any gene: 5.

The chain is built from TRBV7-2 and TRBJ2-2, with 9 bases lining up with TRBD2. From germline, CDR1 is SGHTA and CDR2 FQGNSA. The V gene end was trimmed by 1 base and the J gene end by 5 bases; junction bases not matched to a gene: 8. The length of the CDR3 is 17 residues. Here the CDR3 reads CASSLVRGGAGTGELFF. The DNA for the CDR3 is TGTGCCAGCAGCTTAGTTCGCGGGGGGGCCGGGACCGGGGAGCTGTTTTTT. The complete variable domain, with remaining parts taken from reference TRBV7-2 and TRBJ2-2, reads GAGVSQSPSNKVTEKGKDVELRCDPISGHTALYWYRQSLGQGLEFLIYFQGNSAPDKSGLPSDRFSAERTGGSVSTLTIQRTQQEDSAVYLCASSLVRGGAGTGELFFGEGSRLTVL.

The CDR3 region has the DNA TGTGCCAGCAGCCAAGGTCTTGGCGGGGGTTCGAGAATTGGCGAGACCCAGTACTTC. It specifies CASSQGLGGGSRIGETQYF. The V call is TRBV4-2, the J call TRBJ2-5; 7 bases align to TRBD2. Germline loops: CDR1 LGHNA, CDR2 YNFKEQ. This CDR3 has 19 residues. J gave up 5 bases and V 1 base, and 19 bases lay outside the gene matches.

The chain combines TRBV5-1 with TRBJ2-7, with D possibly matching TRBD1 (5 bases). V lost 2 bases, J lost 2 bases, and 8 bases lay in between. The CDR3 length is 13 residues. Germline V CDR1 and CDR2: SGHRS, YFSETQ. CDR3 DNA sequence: TGCGCCAGCAGCTTCCAGGGCGCCTACGAGCAGTACTTC. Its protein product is CASSFQGAYEQYF. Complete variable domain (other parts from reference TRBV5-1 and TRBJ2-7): KAGVTQTPRYLIKTRGQQVTLSCSPISGHRSVSWYQQTPGQGLQFLFEYFSETQRNKGNFPGRFSGRQFSNSRSEMNVSTLELGDSALYLCASSFQGAYEQYFGPGTRLTVT.

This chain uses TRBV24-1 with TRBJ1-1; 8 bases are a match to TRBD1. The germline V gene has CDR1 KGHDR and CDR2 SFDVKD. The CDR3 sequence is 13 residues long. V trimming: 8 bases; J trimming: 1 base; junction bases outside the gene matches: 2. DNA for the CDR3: TGTGCCACCACCGGGACAGGGAACACTGAAGCTTTCTTT. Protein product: CATTGTGNTEAFF.

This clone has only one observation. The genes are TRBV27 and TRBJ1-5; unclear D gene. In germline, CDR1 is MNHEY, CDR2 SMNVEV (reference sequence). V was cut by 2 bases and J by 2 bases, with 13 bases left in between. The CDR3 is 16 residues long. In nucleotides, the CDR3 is TGTGCCAGCAGTTTAAATGGTCCTCAGGGCAATCAGCCCCAGCATTTT. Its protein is CASSLNGPQGNQPQHF.

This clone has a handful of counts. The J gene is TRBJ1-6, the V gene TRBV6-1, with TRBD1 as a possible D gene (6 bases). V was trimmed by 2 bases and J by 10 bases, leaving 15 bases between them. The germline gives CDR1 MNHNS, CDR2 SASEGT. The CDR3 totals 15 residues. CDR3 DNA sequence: TGTGCCAGCAGTGAATTTTCAGGGGTAGGGTCACCCCTCCACTTT. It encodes CASSEFSGVGSPLHF.

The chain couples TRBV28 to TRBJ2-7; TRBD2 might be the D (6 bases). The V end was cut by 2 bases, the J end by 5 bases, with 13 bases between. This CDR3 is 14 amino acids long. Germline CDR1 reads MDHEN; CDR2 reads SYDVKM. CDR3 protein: CASSLPGTLNEQYF. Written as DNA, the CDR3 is TGTGCCAGCAGTTTACCCGGGACTTTGAACGAGCAGTACTTC.

The CDR3 region has the DNA TGTGCCAGTAGGTCAGATCAAAGCTCCTATAATTCACCCCTCCACTTT. Its protein product is CASRSDQSSYNSPLHF. The chain has TRBV19 and TRBJ1-6, with D unresolved. This CDR3 is built from 16 residues. Per the germline V gene, CDR1 is LNHDA and CDR2 is SQIVND (reference sequence). V was shortened by 6 bases and J by 0 bases, with 12 bases between the two germline ends.

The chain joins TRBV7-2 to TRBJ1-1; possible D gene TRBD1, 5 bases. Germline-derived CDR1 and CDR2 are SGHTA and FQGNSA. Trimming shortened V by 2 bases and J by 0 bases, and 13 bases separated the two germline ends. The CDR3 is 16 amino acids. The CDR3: CASSLSQGGMNTEAFF. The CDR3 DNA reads TGTGCCAGCAGCTTATCTCAGGGTGGGATGAACACTGAAGCTTTCTTT. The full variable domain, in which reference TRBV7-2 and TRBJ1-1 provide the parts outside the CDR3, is GAGVSQSPSNKVTEKGKDVELRCDPISGHTALYWYRQSLGQGLEFLIYFQGNSAPDKSGLPSDRFSAERTGGSVSTLTIQRTQQEDSAVYLCASSLSQGGMNTEAFFGQGTRLTVV.

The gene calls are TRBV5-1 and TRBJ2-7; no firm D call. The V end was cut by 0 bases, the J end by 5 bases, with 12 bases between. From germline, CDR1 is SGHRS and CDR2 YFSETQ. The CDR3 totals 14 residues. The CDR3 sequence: CASSLGGFTDEQYF. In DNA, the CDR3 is TGCGCCAGCAGCTTGGGTGGTTTTACGGACGAGCAGTACTTC.

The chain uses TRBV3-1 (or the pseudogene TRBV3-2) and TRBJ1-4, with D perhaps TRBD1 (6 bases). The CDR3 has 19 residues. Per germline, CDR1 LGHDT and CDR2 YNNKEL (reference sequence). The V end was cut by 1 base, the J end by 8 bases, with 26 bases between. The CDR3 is CASSQVRGGVAPGREKLFF. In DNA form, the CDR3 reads TGTGCCAGCAGCCAAGTTCGAGGGGGGGTAGCGCCCGGGCGCGAAAAACTGTTTTTT.

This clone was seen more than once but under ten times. The CDR3 sequence is CASSYRRERANTGELFF. In nucleotides, the CDR3 is TGTGCCAGCAGCTACCGTAGGGAGCGGGCGAACACCGGGGAGCTGTTTTTT. The chain employs TRBV7-6 and TRBJ2-2; tentative D call: TRBD2 (6 bases). V lost 4 bases to trimming and J lost 0 bases, with 15 bases between them. The CDR3 loop spans 17 amino acids. Germline CDR1 is SGHVS and CDR2 is FNYEAQ.

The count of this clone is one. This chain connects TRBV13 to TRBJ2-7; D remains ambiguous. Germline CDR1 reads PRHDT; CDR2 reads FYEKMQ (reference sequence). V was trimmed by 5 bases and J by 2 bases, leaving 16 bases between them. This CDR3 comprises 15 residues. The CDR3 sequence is CASSTRGRRAYEQYF. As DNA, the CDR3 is TGTGCCAGCAGCACCCGTGGCAGGCGAGCCTACGAGCAGTACTTC.

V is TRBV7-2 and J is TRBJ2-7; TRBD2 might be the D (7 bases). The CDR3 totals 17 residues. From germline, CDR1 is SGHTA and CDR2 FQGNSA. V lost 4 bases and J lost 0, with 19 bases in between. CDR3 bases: TGTGCCAGCAGCTCGGCCGGGGGGCGGTTGAGCTCCTACGAGCAGTACTTC. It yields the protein CASSSAGGRLSSYEQYF. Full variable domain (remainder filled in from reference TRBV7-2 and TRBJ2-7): GAGVSQSPSNKVTEKGKDVELRCDPISGHTALYWYRQSLGQGLEFLIYFQGNSAPDKSGLPSDRFSAERTGGSVSTLTIQRTQQEDSAVYLCASSSAGGRLSSYEQYFGPGTRLTVT.

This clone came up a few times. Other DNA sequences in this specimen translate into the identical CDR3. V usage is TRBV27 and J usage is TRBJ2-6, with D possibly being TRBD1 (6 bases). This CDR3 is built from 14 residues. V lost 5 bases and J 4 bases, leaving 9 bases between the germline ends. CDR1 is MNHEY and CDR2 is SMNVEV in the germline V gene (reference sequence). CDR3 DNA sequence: TGTGCCAGCAGTCAGGGGTCAGGGGCCAACGTCCTGACTTTC. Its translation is CASSQGSGANVLTF.

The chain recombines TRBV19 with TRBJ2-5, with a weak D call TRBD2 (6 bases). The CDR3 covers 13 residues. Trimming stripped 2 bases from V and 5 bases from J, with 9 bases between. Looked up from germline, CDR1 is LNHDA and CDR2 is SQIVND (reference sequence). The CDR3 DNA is TGTGCCAGTAGTATATCGCTAGCGGAGACCCAGTACTTC. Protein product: CASSISLAETQYF. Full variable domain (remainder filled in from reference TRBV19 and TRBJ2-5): DGGITQSPKYLFRKEGQNVTLSCEQNLNHDAMYWYRQDPGQGLRLIYYSQIVNDFQKGDIAEGYSVSREKKESFPLTVTSAQKNPTAFYLCASSISLAETQYFGPGTRLLVL.

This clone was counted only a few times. CDR3 protein: CASTIDRGQQPQHF. The CDR3 nucleotides are TGTGCCAGCACCATCGACAGGGGGCAACAGCCCCAGCATTTT. The genes are TRBV2 and TRBJ1-5, with 10 bases that match TRBD1. Germline V gives CDR1 SNHLY, CDR2 FYNNEI. The V and J ends lost 7 bases and 7 bases, in that order; junction bases with no gene match: 7. The length of the CDR3 is 14 residues.

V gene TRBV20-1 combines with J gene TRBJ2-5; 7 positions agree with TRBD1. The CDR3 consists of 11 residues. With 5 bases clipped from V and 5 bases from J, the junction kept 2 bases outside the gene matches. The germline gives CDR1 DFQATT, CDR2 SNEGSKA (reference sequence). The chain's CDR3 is CSASTGETQYF. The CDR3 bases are TGCAGTGCTTCGACAGGGGAGACCCAGTACTTC.